The rows below give T cell receptor beta chains drawn from one sample of a study of blood T cell repertoires in COVID-19. Repertoires were generated with immunoSEQ multiplex PCR, while TCRdb's copy carries only in-frame clones and drops some. Among approximately 83,000 clones listed, 70% to 90% were seen once. The sequencing sample was made of peripheral blood. These receptors were obtained from a man aged 50 to 60 with acute or convalescent COVID-19. Each CDR3 is given without its conserved first and last residue. Each record gives: J gene, CDR3 length, V gene, CDR3 protein.

>TRBJ2-7|14|TRBV2
ASSDPSGRISYEQY
>TRBJ1-1|14|TRBV2
ASSETQTGMNTEAF
>TRBJ1-3|13|TRBV7-6
ASSLEQFPGNTIY
>TRBJ2-7|11|TRBV3-1/TRBV3-2
ASSPDFHYEQY
>TRBJ1-1|11|TRBV6-4
ASRDRGNTEAF
>TRBJ1-5|12|TRBV5-1
ASSFGGDNQPQH
>TRBJ2-2|14|TRBV9
ASSEGQGAGTGELF
>TRBJ2-1|13|TRBV28
ASSYGLGDDNEQF
>TRBJ2-1|14|TRBV11-2
ASSPYLAGGNNEQF
>TRBJ2-1|11|TRBV5-1
ASSIGTNNEQF
>TRBJ2-7|11|TRBV11-3
ASSLKWSVEQY
>TRBJ2-5|11|TRBV14
ASSRVGRETQY
>TRBJ2-7|13|TRBV7-2
ASSLYGLSGYEQY
>TRBJ1-1|13|TRBV11-2
ASSLTGGKNTEAF
>TRBJ2-3|9|TRBV20-1
SVASDYTQY
>TRBJ2-7|11|TRBV12-3/TRBV12-4
ASSQGQGYEQY
>TRBJ2-7|11|TRBV3-1/TRBV3-2
ASSQGTSFVQY
>TRBJ2-7|11|TRBV7-9
ASSSDILYEQY
>TRBJ1-5|13|TRBV28
ASSPAAGVNQPQH
>TRBJ1-1|12|TRBV7-2
ASSSDKGGGEAF
>TRBJ1-1|17|TRBV7-2
ASSSSGQGAFSRDTEAF
>TRBJ2-3|13|TRBV28
ASIGRGKSTDTQY
>TRBJ1-1|15|TRBV18
ASSPRTGGTMNTEAF
>TRBJ2-2|11|TRBV11-3
ASSFQGSGELF
>TRBJ1-1|13|TRBV30
AWDGQGFMNTEAF
>TRBJ2-1|19|TRBV2
ASSEALSWGVGQGNDNEQF
>TRBJ2-7|14|TRBV5-4
ASSLGGTSGIYEQY
>TRBJ2-1|11|TRBV3-1/TRBV3-2
ASSPNRGPEQF
>TRBJ2-7|12|TRBV11-2
ASSPGTGLYEQY
>TRBJ2-5|13|TRBV7-3
ASSLSGGNQETQY
>TRBJ2-7|10|TRBV7-2
ASSSFRGEQY
>TRBJ2-2|13|TRBV19
ASSQRQGARGELF
>TRBJ2-1|11|TRBV27
ASSGTAYNEQF
>TRBJ2-7|11|TRBV29-1
SVGSALGNEQY
>TRBJ2-7|12|TRBV19
ASRPTAGFYEQY
>TRBJ1-3|13|TRBV18
ASSPSGATGNTIY
>TRBJ2-4|14|TRBV6-5
ASSYQGEGTKNIQY
>TRBJ1-1|13|TRBV19
ASSTRQGGNTEAF
>TRBJ1-6|13|TRBV6-6
ASSILTSGSSPLH
>TRBJ1-6|15|TRBV10-2
ASSDPPGSSYNSPLH
>TRBJ2-1|13|TRBV29-1
SGQGLPRSYNEQF
>TRBJ2-7|14|TRBV10-3
AISEIFRDRTYEQY
>TRBJ1-4|13|TRBV2
ASSFDRTSNEKLF
>TRBJ1-2|11|TRBV27
ASSLAGIYGYT
>TRBJ2-6|14|TRBV28
ASSSPGLSGANVLT
>TRBJ2-3|16|TRBV4-3
ASSQTWGLAGGRDTQY